This TCR beta chain was recorded in a study of T cells in Graves' hyperthyroidism and ophthalmopathy. RNA transcripts provided the source from which TCR beta CDR3 regions were amplified. The HTBI primer set served for first-round RT-PCR of the TCR CDR3. MiXCR, run by TCRdb on the multiplex PCR reads, gives a single entry per CDR3 protein. The sample contains a few hundred thousand distinct CDR3 sequences, approximately 14% of which appear only once. Germline V lookup: CDR1 GTSNPN, CDR2 SVGIG (reference sequence). The CDR3 contains 12 residues. The V and J ends lost 8 bases and 9 bases respectively, with 17 bases between them.

Input material: blood. The sequence derives from a woman aged 25-40 years with Graves' hyperthyroidism. This chain connects TRBV30 to TRBJ2-1, with D tentatively TRBD1 (5 bases). The CDR3 reads CASSSQGREQFF. CDR3 nucleotides: TGTGCCAGCAGTTCCCAGGGCCGTGAGCAGTTCTTC.